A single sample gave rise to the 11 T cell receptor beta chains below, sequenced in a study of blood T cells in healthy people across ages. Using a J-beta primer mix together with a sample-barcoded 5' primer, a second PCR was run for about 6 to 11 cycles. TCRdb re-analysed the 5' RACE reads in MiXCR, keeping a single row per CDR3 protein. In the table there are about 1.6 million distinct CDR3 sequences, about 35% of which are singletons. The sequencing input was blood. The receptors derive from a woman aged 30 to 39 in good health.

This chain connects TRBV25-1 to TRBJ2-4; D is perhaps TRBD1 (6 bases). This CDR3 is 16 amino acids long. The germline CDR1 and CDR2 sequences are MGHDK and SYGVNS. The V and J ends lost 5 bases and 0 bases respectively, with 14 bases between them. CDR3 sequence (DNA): TGTGCCAGCAGTCAGGGGAACAGTATAGCCAAAAACATTCAGTACTTC. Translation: CASSQGNSIAKNIQYF.

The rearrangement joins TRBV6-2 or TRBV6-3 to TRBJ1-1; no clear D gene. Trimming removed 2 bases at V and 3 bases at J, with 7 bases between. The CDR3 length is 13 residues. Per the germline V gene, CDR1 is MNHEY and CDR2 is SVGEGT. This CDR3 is CASSYRVYTEAFF. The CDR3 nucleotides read TGTGCCAGCAGTTACAGAGTGTACACTGAAGCTTTCTTT.

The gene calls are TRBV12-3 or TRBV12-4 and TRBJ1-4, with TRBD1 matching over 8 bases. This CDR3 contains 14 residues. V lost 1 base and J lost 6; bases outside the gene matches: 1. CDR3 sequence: CASSLEDRDEKLFF. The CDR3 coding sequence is TGTGCCAGCAGTTTAGAGGACAGGGATGAAAAACTGTTTTTT.

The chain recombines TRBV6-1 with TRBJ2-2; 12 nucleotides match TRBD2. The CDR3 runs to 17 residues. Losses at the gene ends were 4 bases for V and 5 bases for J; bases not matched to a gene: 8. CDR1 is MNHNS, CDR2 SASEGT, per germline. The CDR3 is CASSAPSGRAITGELFF. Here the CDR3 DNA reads TGTGCCAGCAGTGCGCCTAGCGGGAGGGCCATAACCGGGGAGCTGTTTTTT.

CDR3 amino acids: CSGAGGPREQFF. In DNA, the CDR3 is TGCAGTGGAGCGGGAGGGCCCCGGGAGCAGTTCTTC. The gene calls are TRBV20-1 and TRBJ2-1; the match to TRBD2 covers 10 bases. V was clipped by 7 bases and J by 10 bases; unmatched bases: 7. The CDR3 runs to 12 residues. Germline CDR1 and CDR2: DFQATT and SNEGSKA (reference sequence).

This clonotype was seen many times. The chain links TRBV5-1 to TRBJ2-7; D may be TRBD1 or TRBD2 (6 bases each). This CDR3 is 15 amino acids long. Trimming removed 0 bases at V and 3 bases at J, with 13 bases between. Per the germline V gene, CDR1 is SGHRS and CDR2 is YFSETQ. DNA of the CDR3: TGCGCCAGCAGCTTGGCTCTAGGGGGACTCTACGAGCAGTACTTC. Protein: CASSLALGGLYEQYF.

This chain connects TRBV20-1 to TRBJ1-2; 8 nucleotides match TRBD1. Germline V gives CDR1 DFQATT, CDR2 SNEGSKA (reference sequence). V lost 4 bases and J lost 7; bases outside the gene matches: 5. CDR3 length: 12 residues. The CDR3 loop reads CSANIGQGGYTF. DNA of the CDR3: TGCAGTGCTAATATCGGACAGGGTGGCTACACCTTC.

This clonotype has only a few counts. CDR3 bases: TGTGCCAGCAGTGTCCCAGGGGGTAGTGGCAATCAGCCCCAGCATTTT. Translated, it gives CASSVPGGSGNQPQHF. The chain carries TRBV6-1 and TRBJ1-5, with TRBD1 matching 7 bases. Per germline, CDR1 MNHNS and CDR2 SASEGT. This CDR3 has 16 residues. J lost 2 bases, V lost 4 bases, and 8 bases had no gene match.

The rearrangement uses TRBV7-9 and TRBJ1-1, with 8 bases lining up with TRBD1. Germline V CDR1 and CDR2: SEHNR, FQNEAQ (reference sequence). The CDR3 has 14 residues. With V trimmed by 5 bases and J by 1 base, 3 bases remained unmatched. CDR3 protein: CASSHGTGNTEAFF. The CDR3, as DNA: TGTGCCAGCAGCCACGGGACAGGGAACACTGAAGCTTTCTTT.

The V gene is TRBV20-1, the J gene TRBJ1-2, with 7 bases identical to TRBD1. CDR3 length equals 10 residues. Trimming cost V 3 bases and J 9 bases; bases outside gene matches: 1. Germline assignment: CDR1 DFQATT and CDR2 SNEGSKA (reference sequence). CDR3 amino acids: CSASRGSYTF. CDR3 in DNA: TGCAGTGCTAGCAGGGGGAGCTACACCTTC.

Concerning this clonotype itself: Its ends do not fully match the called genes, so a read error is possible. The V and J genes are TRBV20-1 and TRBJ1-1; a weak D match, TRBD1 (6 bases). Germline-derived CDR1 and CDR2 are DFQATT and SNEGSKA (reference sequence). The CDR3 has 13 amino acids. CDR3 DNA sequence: TGCGGTGCTATCGACAGGCTGAACACTGAAGCTTTCTTT. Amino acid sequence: CGAIDRLNTEAFF.